This T cell receptor beta chain was profiled in a study of control samples from healthy donors and cancer patients. Clones were sequenced by immunoSEQ multiplex PCR, and TCRdb holds only the in-frame ones, with some missing. The table records about 92,000 clones, more than 75% of them present only once. Germline values: CDR1 LNHDA, CDR2 SQIVND (reference sequence). The CDR3 is made up of 15 amino acids. Trimming cost V 6 bases and J 2 bases, with 16 bases left between them. Sequencing was carried out using blood. This TCR came from a woman in her sixties or seventies in good health. The genes are TRBV19 and TRBJ1-1; D remains unclear. The CDR3 loop is CASRKEGGFNTEAFF. The DNA of the CDR3 is TGTGCCAGTAGAAAAGAAGGCGGTTTTAACACTGAAGCTTTCTTT.